This T cell receptor (beta chain) came from a study of blood T cell repertoires in COVID-19 (TCRdb year 2020). About the investigation overall: Samples covering the acute and convalescent phases of COVID-19 were provided by collaborators in the United States, Italy and Spain. Where available, HLA class I and class II types were taken from metadata supplied by the sample provider and were not determined by assay-based typing. Nearly every sample came with metadata listing a de-identified subject ID, COVID-19 status, age in years and sex. The repertoires were made available in a free public database intended to serve as a resource for research on the immune response to SARS-CoV-2. Samples were obtained from the ongoing ImmuneRACE study (first 160 participants) and from 1,000 to 1,500 subjects provided by 6 global collaborators. The material from the prospective study consisted of cDNA or gDNA derived from T cells, B-cell-depleted T cells, or PBMCs. The dataset comprised deeply sampled blood TCRbeta repertoires from subjects exposed to, actively infected with, or recovered from COVID-19. Overall study results and their limits: Clinical and demographic metadata were provided uncurated, with the amount varying by source and participant.

Each collaborating institution followed its own protocols to collect whole blood in K2EDTA tubes. Collaborator samples were shipped for TCRbeta analysis as frozen whole blood, isolated PBMCs, or DNA extracted from either sample type. Turning to this clone: This clone's antigen is unknown. The record has no base qualities; no much larger clone is one base away.

TCRbeta CDR3 regions were amplified from genomic DNA using the immunoSEQ Assay, a bias-controlled multiplex PCR. Per the source publication's procedure: Nucleated cell counts per sample were estimated from amplification of reference gene primers within the assay. Sequence reads were collapsed and filtered to measure the absolute abundance of every unique TCRbeta CDR3 rearrangement. For each sample, productive Simpson clonality was calculated by taking the square root of Simpson's diversity index across productive rearrangements. As stored in TCRdb, this immuneACCESS dataset retains in-frame rearrangements with V and J assigned. A fraction of the clones does not appear; measured against another copy, unresolved V genes explain less than half of the discrepancy, and the remainder lacks a known reason. That table gives V, J and clone size, and the DNA gave D and trimming. The sample table records about 39,000 clones; roughly nine tenths of these occur just once. The ten most abundant clones make up approximately 2.3% of the sample.

The CDR3 has 14 amino acids, counting the end cysteine and phenylalanine. The retained sequence is limited to the CDR3, 42 bases, with the frame set at the first base. The V end loses 0 bases and the J end loses 0 bases, and a stretch of 6 bases separates them. The CDR1 and CDR2 encoded by the germline V gene are SGHRS and YFSETQ. The clonotype was recovered from a man aged 45-60 years with active COVID-19. The receptor chain draws on TRBV5-1 and TRBJ1-1; no confident D gene assignment can be made. Sequences were obtained from peripheral blood. The DNA is as follows: TGCGCCAGCAGCTTGGATTTCATGAACACTGAAGCTTTCTTT. Its translation reads: CASSLDFMNTEAFF.